Listed below are T cell receptor beta chains from one sample, sequenced in a study of T cells in Graves' hyperthyroidism and ophthalmopathy. TCRdb passed the multiplex PCR reads through MiXCR, listing each CDR3 protein once. The sample carries 540,000 or so distinct CDR3 sequences, more than 15% recorded once. Sequencing was carried out using blood. These receptors came from a woman aged 30 to 39 with Graves' hyperthyroidism. Each CDR3 is given with its conserved first and last residue. A D gene is named only where the DNA matches it firmly. Expanded clones are given a class, and other clones once, few, many or no size at all.

DNA	CDR3	V	size	D	J
TGTGCCATCAGAACAGAGAACACTGAAGCTTTCTTT	CAIRTENTEAFF	TRBV10-3	few	NA	TRBJ1-1
TGTGCCAGCAGCTTAAGGGTAGCGGGAGGAAATGAGCAGTTCTTC	CASSLRVAGGNEQFF	TRBV13	many	TRBD2	TRBJ2-1
TGTGCCAGCAGTTCGAAAATAGCGGGAGGGGTGGGTGAGCAGTTCTTC	CASSSKIAGGVGEQFF	TRBV27	few	TRBD2	TRBJ2-1
TGTGCCTGGAGTGCCGGTGTTGGCTACACCTTC	CAWSAGVGYTF	TRBV30	many	NA	TRBJ1-2
TGTGCCACTCATGGAACGAATTCACCCCTCCACTTT	CATHGTNSPLHF	TRBV28	many	NA	TRBJ1-6
TGTGCCAGCAGCTGGGTCGGCTCCTACGAGCAGTACTTC	CASSWVGSYEQYF	TRBV28	many	NA	TRBJ2-7
TGTGCCAGCAGTCACCGACAGTTCGCAACTAATGAAAAACTGTTTTTT	CASSHRQFATNEKLFF	TRBV5-6	few	NA	TRBJ1-4
TGTGCCAGCAGGGACAGCGGGAGAGTCGCCTACGAGCAGTACTTC	CASRDSGRVAYEQYF	TRBV28	many	TRBD2	TRBJ2-7
TGTGCCAGTAGTACCCCGACAGTACTCGGAGCAACTAATGAAAAACTGTTTTTT	CASSTPTVLGATNEKLFF	TRBV19	NA	NA	TRBJ1-4
TGTGCCAGCAGTCCTACTAGCGGGAGTGACAATGAGCAGTTCTTC	CASSPTSGSDNEQFF	TRBV16	NA	TRBD2	TRBJ2-1
TGCGCCAGCAGCCCGAGGGTGGGACTAGCGGGAGAAGAGACCCAGTACTTC	CASSPRVGLAGEETQYF	TRBV4-1	NA	TRBD2	TRBJ2-5
TGCGCCAGCAGCTCCAGGGGAATAGACACAGATACGCAGTATTTT	CASSSRGIDTDTQYF	TRBV5-1	many	NA	TRBJ2-3
TGTGCCAGTGGAAAAATGTTGAACACCGGGGAGCTGTTTTTT	CASGKMLNTGELFF	TRBV12-3/TRBV12-4	NA	NA	TRBJ2-2
TGCAGTGCTAGCTCGGCGAACACTGAAGCTTTCTTT	CSASSANTEAFF	TRBV20-1	many	NA	TRBJ1-1
TGTGCCAGCAGCCTCTACAGGGGGCTGGACACCGGGGAGCTGTTTTTT	CASSLYRGLDTGELFF	TRBV7-8	few	TRBD1	TRBJ2-2
TGCAGCGTTGAATTCGGGGGAATTCCCTACGAGCAGTACTTC	CSVEFGGIPYEQYF	TRBV29-1	few	NA	TRBJ2-7
TGTGCCAGCAGCTTAAAGGGGGGCTTGCTTCCCGGATTAAACTACAATGAGCAGTTCTTC	CASSLKGGLLPGLNYNEQFF	TRBV7-9	NA	NA	TRBJ2-1
TGCGCCAGCAGCTTGCCCCTGGGGTCCTACAATGAGCAGTTCTTC	CASSLPLGSYNEQFF	TRBV5-1	many	NA	TRBJ2-1
TGCGCCAGCAGCCAAGAAGAGGTAGAGAGTGATACGCAGTATTTT	CASSQEEVESDTQYF	TRBV4-1	few	NA	TRBJ2-3
TGTGCCAGCAGCTCCTTTTTTCGGGGTGACACAGATACGCAGTATTTT	CASSSFFRGDTDTQYF	TRBV27	many	NA	TRBJ2-3